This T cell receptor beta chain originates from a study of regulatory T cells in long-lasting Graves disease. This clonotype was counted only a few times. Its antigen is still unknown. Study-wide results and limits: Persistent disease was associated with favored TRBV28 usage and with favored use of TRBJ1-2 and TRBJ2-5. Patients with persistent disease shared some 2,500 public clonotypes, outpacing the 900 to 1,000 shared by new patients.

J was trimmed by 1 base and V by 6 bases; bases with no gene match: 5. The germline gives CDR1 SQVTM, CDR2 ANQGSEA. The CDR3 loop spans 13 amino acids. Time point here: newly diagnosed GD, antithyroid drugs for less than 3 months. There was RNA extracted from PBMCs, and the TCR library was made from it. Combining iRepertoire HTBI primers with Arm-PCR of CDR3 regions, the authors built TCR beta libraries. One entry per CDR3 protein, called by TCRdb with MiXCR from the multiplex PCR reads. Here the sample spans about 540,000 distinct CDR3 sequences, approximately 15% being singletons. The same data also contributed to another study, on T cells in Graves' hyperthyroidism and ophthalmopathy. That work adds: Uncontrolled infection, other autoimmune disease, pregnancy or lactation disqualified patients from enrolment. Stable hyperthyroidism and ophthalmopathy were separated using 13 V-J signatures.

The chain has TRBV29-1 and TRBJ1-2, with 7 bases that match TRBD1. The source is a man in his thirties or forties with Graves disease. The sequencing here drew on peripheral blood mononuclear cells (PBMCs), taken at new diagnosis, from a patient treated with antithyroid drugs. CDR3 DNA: TGCAGCGTGAGGGACAGTTTTAACTATGGCTACACCTTC. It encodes CSVRDSFNYGYTF.